This is a list of T cell receptor beta chains from one sample in a study of blood T cell repertoires in COVID-19. The assay was immunoSEQ multiplex PCR, and TCRdb's table has in-frame clones only and misses some. The top ten clones hold about 15% of a sample with approximately 180,000 clones, around 82% of them seen once. Source material: PBMCs or T cells enriched from blood (not recorded which). All receptors derive from a woman aged 45-59 years with acute COVID-19. Each CDR3 is given with its conserved first and last residue. Fields, in order: clone size, D gene, J gene, V gene, CDR3 protein, CDR3 DNA. A D gene is named only where the DNA matches it firmly. Size is omitted from some rows. Given values are once, few, many or a class for expanded clones.

NA,NA,TRBJ2-3,TRBV4-3,CASSQVALTDTQYF,TGCGCCAGCAGCCAGGTAGCTCTCACAGATACGCAGTATTTT
NA,NA,TRBJ2-3,TRBV19,CASSGRNPQDMDTQYF,TGTGCCAGTTCCGGACGGAATCCACAGGACATGGATACGCAGTATTTT
few,NA,TRBJ2-3,TRBV28,CASSLILSVTIPDTQYF,TGTGCCAGCAGTTTAATCCTAAGCGTAACTATCCCAGATACGCAGTATTTT
NA,NA,TRBJ2-6,TRBV4-3,CASSPERIGVSGANVLTF,TGCGCCAGCAGCCCGGAGAGAATCGGAGTCTCTGGGGCCAACGTCCTGACTTTC
NA,NA,TRBJ1-1,TRBV19,CASTQDSRNTEAFF,TGTGCCAGTACCCAGGACAGCCGGAACACTGAAGCTTTCTTT
NA,TRBD1,TRBJ1-2,TRBV7-8,CASSFSGQDNYGYTF,TGTGCCAGCAGCTTCTCTGGACAGGACAACTATGGCTACACCTTC
NA,TRBD1,TRBJ2-3,TRBV11-3,CASSQGVRPGGTDTQYF,TGTGCCAGCAGCCAGGGGGTGCGGCCGGGTGGCACAGATACGCAGTATTTT
NA,TRBD1,TRBJ1-6,TRBV28,CASSLGQGANSPLHF,TGTGCCAGCAGTTTAGGCCAGGGGGCAAATTCACCCCTCCACTTT
NA,TRBD1,TRBJ1-1,TRBV4-2,CASSQELTGAIYTEAFF,TGTGCCAGCAGCCAAGAACTCACAGGGGCGATATACACTGAAGCTTTCTTT
NA,TRBD1,TRBJ1-2,TRBV5-8,CASSLGQGINYGYTF,TGTGCCAGCAGCCTAGGACAGGGGATTAACTATGGCTACACCTTC
NA,NA,TRBJ1-5,TRBV7-2,CASSLGGVNQPQHF,TGTGCCAGCAGCTTAGGGGGCGTCAATCAGCCCCAGCATTTT
NA,NA,TRBJ1-1,TRBV11-3,CASSLDLGGAIRAAFF,TGTGCCAGCAGCTTAGATCTGGGGGGGGCCATAAGGGCTGCTTTCTTT
NA,TRBD2,TRBJ2-5,TRBV3-1/TRBV3-2,CASSPLAGGHMETQYF,TGTGCCAGCAGCCCGCTAGCGGGGGGGCATATGGAGACCCAGTACTTC
once,TRBD1,TRBJ1-6,TRBV5-1,CASSLEGAGNSPLHF,TGCGCCAGCAGCTTGGAGGGGGCTGGTAATTCACCCCTCCACTTT
NA,TRBD1,TRBJ1-2,TRBV7-9,CASSWTGGMNYGYTF,TGTGCCAGCAGCTGGACAGGGGGCATGAACTATGGCTACACCTTC
NA,NA,TRBJ1-5,TRBV28,CASSFRNRYLQPQHF,TGTGCCAGCAGTTTTAGGAACAGGTATTTGCAGCCCCAGCATTTT
NA,NA,TRBJ2-1,TRBV6-4,CASSVAGAPYNEQFF,TGTGCCAGCAGTGTGGCGGGGGCCCCCTACAATGAGCAGTTCTTC
NA,TRBD2,TRBJ2-3,TRBV4-2,CASSQVGSGGANTQYF,TGTGCCAGCAGCCAAGTGGGGAGCGGGGGGGCGAATACGCAGTATTTT
NA,NA,TRBJ2-3,TRBV19,CASSLSTDTQYF,TGTGCCAGTAGTCTTAGCACAGATACGCAGTATTTT
NA,TRBD1,TRBJ1-6,TRBV6-5,CASSFDRGSPLHF,TGTGCCAGCAGCTTTGACAGGGGCTCACCCCTCCACTTT
NA,NA,TRBJ1-6,TRBV6-1,CASSESGSSYNSPLHF,TGTGCCAGCAGTGAATCGGGTAGCTCCTATAATTCACCCCTCCACTTT
NA,NA,TRBJ2-5,TRBV7-2,CASSLSPGYQETQYF,TGTGCCAGCAGCTTATCCCCAGGGTACCAAGAGACCCAGTACTTC
many,NA,TRBJ1-1,TRBV14,CASSHRTEAFF,TGTGCCAGCAGCCATCGGACTGAAGCTTTCTTT
few,TRBD1,TRBJ2-2,TRBV5-1,CASSLGDRALGRAGELFF,TGCGCCAGCAGCTTGGGGGACAGGGCCCTAGGGAGGGCCGGGGAGCTGTTTTTT
NA,NA,TRBJ2-5,TRBV27,CASSLSTGAQTQYF,TGTGCCAGCAGTTTATCCACAGGTGCCCAGACCCAGTACTTC
NA,NA,TRBJ2-2,TRBV9,CASSFGGLQSGGELFF,TGTGCCAGCAGCTTTGGGGGCCTCCAGTCGGGCGGGGAGCTGTTTTTT
NA,NA,TRBJ1-1,TRBV2,CASSGQFNTEAFF,TGTGCCAGCAGTGGACAGTTCAACACTGAAGCTTTCTTT
NA,NA,TRBJ1-1,TRBV30,CAWSSQAVEAFF,TGTGCCTGGAGCTCCCAAGCTGTAGAAGCTTTCTTT
NA,NA,TRBJ2-1,TRBV6-2/TRBV6-3,CASSYRGSLYNEQFF,TGTGCCAGCAGTTACAGGGGGTCGCTTTACAATGAGCAGTTCTTC
NA,NA,TRBJ1-2,TRBV6-5,CASSYGDGGYTF,TGTGCCAGCAGTTACGGAGACGGCGGCTACACCTTC
NA,NA,TRBJ1-5,TRBV5-1,CASSLDGIQPQHF,TGCGCCAGCAGCCTGGACGGGATTCAGCCCCAGCATTTT
NA,TRBD1,TRBJ2-5,TRBV6-5,CASSPYRGETQYF,TGTGCCAGCAGTCCCTACAGGGGAGAGACCCAGTACTTC
NA,TRBD1,TRBJ1-1,TRBV19,CASRKQGAGGEAFF,TGTGCCAGTAGAAAACAGGGGGCTGGGGGTGAAGCTTTCTTT
NA,TRBD2,TRBJ2-2,TRBV2,CASSAPTSGGTGELFF,TGTGCCAGCAGTGCGCCGACTAGCGGGGGCACCGGGGAGCTGTTTTTT
NA,NA,TRBJ2-3,TRBV7-9,CASSQTPSSTWRLTDTQYF,TGTGCCAGCAGCCAGACCCCAAGCTCGACTTGGCGGTTAACAGATACGCAGTATTTT
NA,NA,TRBJ2-5,TRBV19,CASRGRGGETQYF,TGTGCCAGTAGGGGAAGGGGGGGAGAGACCCAGTACTTC
NA,TRBD1,TRBJ1-6,TRBV7-2,CASSFNDRGNSPLHF,TGTGCCAGCAGCTTTAACGACAGGGGAAATTCACCCCTCCACTTT
few,NA,TRBJ1-2,TRBV9,CASSVAPGRRGYGYTF,TGTGCCAGCAGCGTAGCGCCGGGCAGGAGGGGCTATGGCTACACCTTC
NA,TRBD1,TRBJ1-6,TRBV4-3,CASRLGQGTGSPLHF,TGCGCCAGCAGGCTCGGACAGGGGACAGGTTCACCCCTCCACTTT
NA,NA,TRBJ1-6,TRBV28,CASSFEIMVPPNSPLHF,TGTGCCAGCAGTTTCGAGATAATGGTTCCCCCAAATTCACCCCTCCACTTT
NA,NA,TRBJ1-1,TRBV6-5,CASVGPVNTEAFF,TGTGCCAGCGTGGGGCCCGTGAACACTGAAGCTTTCTTT
NA,NA,TRBJ1-1,TRBV7-9,CASSRGGVENTEAFF,TGTGCCAGCAGCCGCGGGGGGGTTGAGAACACTGAAGCTTTCTTT
NA,NA,TRBJ1-1,TRBV19,CASSVQDTNTEAFF,TGTGCCAGTAGCGTCCAGGATACGAACACTGAAGCTTTCTTT
NA,NA,TRBJ2-6,TRBV7-6,CASSLGATLFNVLTF,TGTGCCAGCAGCTTAGGGGCGACCCTCTTCAACGTCCTGACTTTC
once,NA,TRBJ2-5,TRBV9,CASSVASPETQYF,TGTGCCAGCAGCGTAGCTTCTCCAGAGACCCAGTACTTC